The 28 T cell receptor beta chains below come from one sample, sequenced in a study of blood T cell repertoires in COVID-19. Repertoires were generated with immunoSEQ multiplex PCR, while TCRdb's copy carries only in-frame clones and drops some. The sample holds some 80,000 clones, about four fifths seen once. Sequencing was done on a sample of peripheral blood. The receptors were sampled from a man aged 45-60 years with acute or convalescent COVID-19.

In this sample, this clone turned up a few times. The V gene is TRBV15, the J gene TRBJ1-4, with D tentatively TRBD1 (6 bases). The CDR3 covers 15 residues. Germline V CDR1 and CDR2: LNHNV, YYDKDF (reference sequence). With 0 bases removed from V and 6 bases from J, the gap between germline ends came to 11 bases. The CDR3, as DNA: TGTGCCACCAGCAGAGATCAGGGGCGCGATGAAAAACTGTTTTTT. It codes for CATSRDQGRDEKLFF.

The chain links TRBV7-9 to TRBJ1-2; the D gene is possibly TRBD1 (6 bases). The CDR3 is 13 residues long. Trimming shortened V by 5 bases and J by 6 bases, and 13 bases separated the two germline ends. The germline CDR1 and CDR2 sequences are SEHNR and FQNEAQ (reference sequence). The chain's CDR3 is CASSPGQRHGYTF. CDR3 in DNA: TGTGCCAGCAGCCCAGGACAGAGGCATGGCTACACCTTC.

V is TRBV7-2 and J is TRBJ2-5; TRBD2 matches 8 bases. This CDR3 has 17 residues. J lost 7 bases, V lost 2 bases, and 15 bases had no gene match. The germline V gene has CDR1 SGHTA and CDR2 FQGNSA. CDR3 nucleotide sequence: TGTGCCAGCAGCTTATTTCTCGGGGGGGGGCGGGGCGGGACCCAGTACTTC. Translating it yields CASSLFLGGGRGGTQYF.

This rearrangement joins TRBV6-5 to TRBJ2-1; 8 bases match TRBD2. This CDR3 is 15 amino acids long. CDR1 and CDR2 (germline): MNHEY, SVGAGI. The V gene end was trimmed by 7 bases and the J gene end by 3 bases; junction bases not matched to a gene: 8. The CDR3 DNA reads TGTGCCAGCAATAAGCGGGAGACAGGCTACAATGAGCAGTTCTTC. This gives the protein CASNKRETGYNEQFF.

The chain has TRBV7-2 and TRBJ1-2; TRBD1 matches 9 bases. Germline assignment: CDR1 SGHTA and CDR2 FQGNSA. The CDR3 runs to 16 residues. Losses at the gene ends were 5 bases for V and 7 bases for J; bases not matched to a gene: 14. The chain's CDR3 is CASSNLRGTGTFGYTF. The CDR3 bases are TGTGCCAGCAGCAACTTACGCGGGACAGGGACTTTTGGCTACACCTTC.

J is TRBJ1-2 and V is TRBV5-8, with no clear D. With 1 base removed from V and 8 bases from J, the gap between germline ends came to 12 bases. Germline V lookup: CDR1 SGHTS, CDR2 YDEGEE. The CDR3 length is 13 residues. The CDR3: CASSLRGFGGYTF. The CDR3 nucleotides read TGTGCCAGCAGCTTGCGGGGTTTCGGGGGCTACACCTTC.

As regards this clone: The identical CDR3 is also encoded by other nucleotide sequences in the sample. This sequence joins TRBV3-1 (or the pseudogene TRBV3-2) and TRBJ1-1, with 8 bases matching TRBD1. V dropped 4 bases and J dropped 5; count of bases not matched to a gene: 6. The CDR3 contains 14 residues. The germline gives CDR1 LGHDT, CDR2 YNNKEL (reference sequence). CDR3 DNA sequence: TGTGCCAGCAGCCGCGGGACAGGCGGAACTGAAGCTTTCTTT. This codes for CASSRGTGGTEAFF.

This sequence joins TRBV30 and TRBJ2-2, with D possibly TRBD1 on 5 matching bases. Trimming removed 4 bases at V and 3 bases at J, with 15 bases between. CDR1 is GTSNPN, CDR2 SVGIG, per germline (reference sequence). The length of the CDR3 is 15 residues. This CDR3 is CAWTRPGADTGELFF. The CDR3 nucleotides read TGTGCCTGGACCCGTCCTGGGGCGGACACCGGGGAGCTGTTTTTT.

The V call is TRBV7-2, the J call TRBJ1-2; D is perhaps TRBD1 (6 bases). The CDR3 loop spans 15 amino acids. Germline CDR1 is SGHTA and CDR2 is FQGNSA. Trimming stripped 7 bases from V and 7 bases from J, with 22 bases between. The CDR3 nucleotides read TGTGCCAGCAAGCTTACGCGGCAGGGGCGAGGTGGCTACACCTTC. Protein product: CASKLTRQGRGGYTF.

This chain links TRBV21-1 with TRBJ2-2; whether TRBD1, the table's D call, matches the DNA was not checked. TRBV21-1 counts as a pseudogene. The CDR3 is made up of 13 amino acids. The CDR3 DNA follows: TGTCTCAGACGTGGGCCCAGGTTGGGGGAGCTGTTTTTT. Residues: CLRRGPRLGELFF.

V is TRBV9 and J is TRBJ2-1; the match to TRBD2 covers 7 bases. This CDR3 spans 17 amino acids. Trimming took 0 bases from V and 3 from J; bases not matched to a gene: 9. Germline V gives CDR1 SGDLS, CDR2 YYNGEE. The CDR3 nucleotides read TGTGCCAGCAGCGTAGCGCGAGCGGGGACTTACTACAATGAGCAGTTCTTC. It specifies CASSVARAGTYYNEQFF.

The V call is TRBV27, the J call TRBJ1-5; D is unclear. The CDR3 sequence is 13 residues long. Germline V gene lookup returns CDR1 MNHEY and CDR2 SMNVEV (reference sequence). The germline V and J ends were trimmed by 6 bases and 5 bases, with 11 bases remaining between them. DNA of the CDR3: TGTGCCAGCAGCCTGGGCCTTTATCAGCCCCAGCATTTT. Protein sequence: CASSLGLYQPQHF.

This rearrangement joins TRBV2 to TRBJ2-5, with D maybe TRBD2 (5 bases). This CDR3 is 12 amino acids long. Germline assignment: CDR1 SNHLY and CDR2 FYNNEI. V lost 6 bases and J lost 2, with 7 bases in between. The DNA for the CDR3 is TGTGCCAGCAGGAGGGTTCAAGAGACCCAGTACTTC. This encodes CASRRVQETQYF.

The gene calls are TRBV19 and TRBJ2-6; 7 bases line up with TRBD1. CDR1 and CDR2 (germline): LNHDA, SQIVND (reference sequence). The CDR3 spans 18 residues. V lost 4 bases, J lost 0 bases, and 9 bases stayed unmatched. CDR3 nucleotides: TGTGCCAGTAGTAAAAAGGGACAGTTAGTCTCTGGGGCCAACGTCCTGACTTTC. Translating gives CASSKKGQLVSGANVLTF.

This chain links TRBV5-1 with TRBJ2-3; D ambiguous. Trimming left V 0 bases short and J 0 bases short, with 5 bases between. Germline CDR1 is SGHRS and CDR2 is YFSETQ. The CDR3 extends over 14 amino acids. The CDR3 DNA reads TGCGCCAGCAGCTTGGCTTCTAGCACAGATACGCAGTATTTT. This translates into CASSLASSTDTQYF.

The gene calls are TRBV19 and TRBJ1-2; the D is unclear. Looked up from germline, CDR1 is LNHDA and CDR2 is SQIVND (reference sequence). Trimming removed 6 bases at V and 7 bases at J, with 21 bases between. CDR3 length: 15 amino acids. This CDR3 is CASSPSGTTAGGYTF. The DNA of the CDR3 is TGTGCCAGTAGCCCTTCGGGCACCACCGCGGGTGGCTACACCTTC.

The V and J genes are TRBV6-1 and TRBJ1-1; TRBD1 agrees at 9 bases. Losses at the gene ends were 3 bases for V and 2 bases for J; bases not matched to a gene: 4. CDR1 and CDR2 from the germline V gene are MNHNS and SASEGT. CDR3 length equals 15 residues. The CDR3 protein is CASSDRTGGNTEAFF. The DNA of the CDR3 is TGTGCCAGCAGTGACAGAACAGGGGGCAACACTGAAGCTTTCTTT.

The chain uses TRBV5-1 and TRBJ2-7; 14 positions agree with TRBD2. CDR1 and CDR2 from the germline V gene are SGHRS and YFSETQ. CDR3 length: 14 amino acids. The ends lost 3 bases at V and 7 bases at J; junction bases unmatched: 3. CDR3 nucleotide sequence: TGCGCCAGCAGCTCGGGACTAGCGGGGGTAGAGCAGTACTTC. This codes for CASSSGLAGVEQYF. The whole variable domain, filled in from reference TRBV5-1 and TRBJ2-7, reads KAGVTQTPRYLIKTRGQQVTLSCSPISGHRSVSWYQQTPGQGLQFLFEYFSETQRNKGNFPGRFSGRQFSNSRSEMNVSTLELGDSALYLCASSSGLAGVEQYFGPGTRLTVT.

This clone came up once. The chain couples TRBV7-9 to TRBJ1-1, with a weak D call TRBD1 (5 bases). The CDR3 is 14 amino acids. The V end was cut by 6 bases, the J end by 1 base, with 12 bases between. Germline assignment: CDR1 SEHNR and CDR2 FQNEAQ (reference sequence). The CDR3: CASSFGQTNTEAFF. CDR3 in DNA: TGTGCCAGCAGTTTCGGACAAACGAACACTGAAGCTTTCTTT.

The chain joins TRBV24-1 to TRBJ2-6; D uncertain. V shed 5 bases and J shed 4 bases, with 14 bases lying between them. CDR3 length equals 16 residues. Germline CDR1 KGHDR, CDR2 SFDVKD. DNA of the CDR3: TGTGCCACCAGTGCCCCCGAGATGGTAGGGGCCAACGTCCTGACTTTC. Its protein product is CATSAPEMVGANVLTF.

J is TRBJ1-2 and V is TRBV15; 8 positions match TRBD1. Germline CDR1 is LNHNV and CDR2 is YYDKDF (reference sequence). J lost 6 bases, V lost 0 bases, and 12 bases had no gene match. The CDR3 totals 17 residues. The CDR3 sequence: CATSRDLGEDRAHGYTF. CDR3 DNA: TGTGCCACCAGCAGAGATCTGGGGGAGGACAGGGCTCATGGCTACACCTTC.

This chain joins TRBV3-1 (or the pseudogene TRBV3-2) and TRBJ2-1; 9 nucleotides line up with TRBD1. Germline V gene data show CDR1 as LGHDT and CDR2 as YNNKEL (reference sequence). The CDR3 is made up of 12 amino acids. With 4 bases clipped from V and 10 bases from J, the junction kept 2 bases outside the gene matches. For the CDR3, the DNA is TGTGCCAGCAGCCCCGGGACAGGGGAGCAGTTCTTC. It codes for CASSPGTGEQFF.

The chain combines TRBV19 with TRBJ2-7, with 7 bases that match TRBD2. CDR3 length: 12 residues. V lost 6 bases, J lost 1 base, and 0 bases stayed unmatched. Looked up from germline, CDR1 is LNHDA and CDR2 is SQIVND (reference sequence). DNA for the CDR3: TGTGCCAGTAGCGGGAGGTCCTACGAGCAGTACTTC. It yields the protein CASSGRSYEQYF.

Only one count was recorded for this clone. The V gene is TRBV5-5, the J gene TRBJ1-2; 11 nucleotides align to TRBD1. The CDR3 runs 15 residues. The J segment lost 4 bases and the V segment lost 2 bases, leaving 4 bases of the junction unmatched. Germline V lookup: CDR1 SGHKS, CDR2 YYEKEE (reference sequence). CDR3 protein: CASSFAGTGGYGYTF. The CDR3 region has the DNA TGTGCCAGCAGCTTCGCCGGGACAGGGGGCTATGGCTACACCTTC.

Points on this clone: One end of the junction does not line up with germline, which may come from a read error. The V and J genes are TRBV2 and TRBJ1-2, with D uncertain. Germline CDR1 is SNHLY and CDR2 is FYNNEI. This CDR3 is 14 amino acids long. CDR3: CASREGLGNHGYTF. The CDR3 DNA reads TGTGCCAGCAGGGAAGGCCTTGGCAACCATGGCTACACCTTC.

The V and J genes are TRBV5-8 and TRBJ2-4; no reliable D call. Trimming cost V 4 bases and J 9 bases, with 20 bases left between them. The CDR3 runs 15 residues. Germline CDR1 SGHTS, CDR2 YDEGEE. The CDR3 sequence: CASSANPGSLVIQYF. Here the CDR3 DNA reads TGTGCCAGCAGCGCGAACCCGGGTAGCTTGGTCATTCAGTACTTC.

The rearrangement joins TRBV5-4 to TRBJ1-2, with D possibly matching TRBD1 (6 bases). Germline V gives CDR1 SGHNT, CDR2 YYREEE (reference sequence). Trimming took 4 bases from V and 3 from J, leaving 10 bases between them. The length of the CDR3 is 13 residues. Written as DNA, the CDR3 is TGTGCCAGCAGCAAAGGGGGGGACTATGGCTACACCTTC. It specifies CASSKGGDYGYTF. Full variable domain (outside the CDR3, taken from reference TRBV5-4 and TRBJ1-2): ETGVTQSPTHLIKTRGQQVTLRCSSQSGHNTVSWYQQALGQGPQFIFQYYREEENGRGNFPPRFSGLQFPNYSSELNVNALELDDSALYLCASSKGGDYGYTFGSGTRLTVV.

This clone occurred once. The chain employs TRBV19 and TRBJ2-7; the D gene is possibly TRBD2 (6 bases). V lost 2 bases and J lost 4, with 15 bases in between. The CDR3 runs to 15 residues. The V gene's germline CDR1 is LNHDA and CDR2 SQIVND (reference sequence). CDR3 region: CASSISAGNLYEQYF. As DNA, the CDR3 is TGTGCCAGTAGTATAAGTGCGGGAAACTTGTACGAGCAGTACTTC.